The present T cell receptor beta chain was sequenced within a study of regulatory T cells in long-lasting Graves disease. From germline, CDR1 is MNHEY and CDR2 SVGAGI. V shed 2 bases and J shed 0 bases, with 8 bases lying between them. This CDR3 spans 14 amino acids. In this sample, this clonotype turned up many times. Time point of the sample: newly diagnosed GD, antithyroid drugs for less than 3 months. Researchers made the TCR library from RNA that was extracted from PBMCs. Combining iRepertoire HTBI primers with Arm-PCR of CDR3 regions, the authors built TCR beta libraries. TCRdb independently ran MiXCR on the multiplex PCR reads; one entry per CDR3 protein. The table includes more than 400,000 distinct CDR3 sequences, roughly 17% detected once. These same data were also listed under a study on T cells in Graves' hyperthyroidism and ophthalmopathy. Per that paper: Hyperthyroidism had been newly diagnosed in patients aged 18 to 65, and its duration was under 2 months. Blood held most thyroid clonotypes expanded above 0.001 frequency.

This sequence originates from a man aged 35-49 years with Graves disease. The chain recombines TRBV6-5 with TRBJ2-7; D remains ambiguous. This specimen was peripheral blood mononuclear cells (PBMCs), taken at new diagnosis, from a patient treated with antithyroid drugs. The chain's CDR3 is CASSYGKRSYEQYF. The DNA for the CDR3 is TGTGCCAGCAGTTACGGGAAGCGCTCCTACGAGCAGTACTTC.